The 23 T cell receptor beta chains below come from one sample, sequenced in a study of T cells after yellow fever vaccination. TCRdb reprocessed the 5' RACE reads with MiXCR, giving one entry per CDR3 protein. The sample lists 120,000 or so distinct CDR3 sequences, around 15% seen once, with roughly two fifths in the top ten. The sample consisted of CD8+ T cells sorted from PBMCs, taken 5 days after the yellow fever booster vaccination. The receptors derive from a man aged 18-30 years who received the YFV17D yellow fever vaccine.

The chain links TRBV7-3 to TRBJ2-3, with TRBD2 identical over 11 bases. The CDR3 extends over 15 amino acids. The V segment lost 3 bases and the J segment 1 base; nucleotides outside the gene matches: 0. Germline V lookup: CDR1 SGHTA, CDR2 FQGTGA. The CDR3 DNA follows: TGTGCCAGCAGCTTGACTAGCGGGGGCACAGATACGCAGTATTTT. This codes for CASSLTSGGTDTQYF.

This clonotype was detected only a few times. V usage is TRBV9 and J usage is TRBJ1-5; possible D gene TRBD1, 5 bases. Germline values: CDR1 SGDLS, CDR2 YYNGEE. Trimming cost V 3 bases and J 0 bases, with 10 bases left between them. The CDR3 is 15 residues long. CDR3 coding DNA: TGTGCCAGCAGCGCATCAGGGAGTAGCAATCAGCCCCAGCATTTT. Translating gives CASSASGSSNQPQHF.

This clonotype showed up just a few times. DNA for the CDR3: TGCGCCAGCAGCCAAGTAGACAGGGACGAAGCTTTCTTT. Translating it yields CASSQVDRDEAFF. This chain joins TRBV4-1 and TRBJ1-1; 7 positions match TRBD1. The V gene end was trimmed by 1 base and the J gene end by 8 bases; junction bases not matched to a gene: 4. The CDR3 extends over 13 amino acids. Per the germline V gene, CDR1 is MGHRA and CDR2 is YSYEKL.

This clonotype was recorded at least ten times. The chain is built from TRBV29-1 and TRBJ2-4; either TRBD1 or TRBD2 may supply D (5 bases each). This CDR3 contains 11 residues. From germline, CDR1 is SQVTM and CDR2 ANQGSEA. V was clipped by 2 bases and J by 8 bases, with 7 bases between them. The CDR3 loop is CSVEMGDIQYF. CDR3 in DNA: TGCAGCGTTGAAATGGGGGACATTCAGTACTTC.

The chain is built from TRBV2 and TRBJ2-7, with D perhaps assigned TRBD1 or TRBD2 (5 bases each). Trimming stripped 6 bases from V and 7 bases from J, with 31 bases between. The CDR3 loop spans 18 amino acids. Germline V gene sequence: CDR1 SNHLY, CDR2 FYNNEI. CDR3 in DNA: TGTGCCAGCAGCGCTCAGAGTTCGTCGGGGCCCCGATGGGAAGAGCAGTACGTC. This translates into CASSAQSSSGPRWEEQYV.

This clonotype was seen a few times. The J gene is TRBJ1-2, the V gene TRBV10-3; D gene unclear. This CDR3 spans 17 amino acids. Germline V CDR1 and CDR2: ENHRY, SYGVKD. Trimming stripped 3 bases from V and 3 bases from J, with 20 bases between. This CDR3 is CAISDRKLLGNDYGYTF. In nucleotides, the CDR3 is TGTGCCATCAGTGATCGGAAGCTCTTAGGGAACGACTATGGCTACACCTTC.

The chain has TRBV7-9 and TRBJ2-1; 11 bases fit TRBD1. From germline, CDR1 is SEHNR and CDR2 FQNEAQ (reference sequence). This CDR3 is 16 amino acids long. V gave up 5 bases and J gave up 4 bases; unmatched junction bases: 7. CDR3: CASSGKGQGVYNEQFF. Written as DNA, the CDR3 is TGTGCCAGCAGCGGAAAGGGACAGGGGGTTTACAATGAGCAGTTCTTC.

The J gene is TRBJ1-1, the V gene TRBV7-3; D is ambiguous. The V and J ends lost 2 bases and 0 bases respectively, with 10 bases between them. The CDR3 covers 15 residues. Germline loops: CDR1 SGHTA, CDR2 FQGTGA. CDR3 nucleotides: TGTGCCAGCAGCTTACGTCCAGGACTGAACACTGAAGCTTTCTTT. Translation: CASSLRPGLNTEAFF.

This clonotype has only a few counts. The chain combines TRBV9 with TRBJ2-5; 7 bases are a match to TRBD1. The CDR3 is 15 amino acids. V lost 4 bases to trimming and J lost 1 base; unmatched junction nucleotides: 7. Per germline, CDR1 SGDLS and CDR2 YYNGEE. The CDR3 spells CASSPSGTVQETQYF. The CDR3 nucleotides are TGTGCCAGCAGCCCCTCCGGGACAGTCCAAGAGACCCAGTACTTC.

This clonotype has more than one count but fewer than ten. V is TRBV4-3 and J is TRBJ2-3; D is ambiguous. CDR1 is LGHNA and CDR2 is YSLEER in the germline V gene. The V gene lost 0 bases and the J gene lost 6 bases, with 13 bases spanning the gap. The CDR3 is 15 residues long. The CDR3 spells CASSQEVNLVDTQYF. Here the CDR3 DNA reads TGCGCCAGCAGCCAAGAAGTCAACCTCGTGGATACGCAGTATTTT.

This clonotype was recorded at least ten times. V is TRBV7-2 and J is TRBJ1-1; D is undetermined. Germline V gene data show CDR1 as SGHTA and CDR2 as FQGNSA. Trimming stripped 2 bases from V and 3 bases from J, with 10 bases between. This CDR3 is 14 amino acids long. The CDR3 sequence: CASSLLSGDTEAFF. CDR3 nucleotide sequence: TGTGCCAGCAGCTTACTTTCCGGGGACACTGAAGCTTTCTTT.

This clonotype turned up a few times. This chain links TRBV27 with TRBJ2-1, with 9 bases that match TRBD2. The V gene's germline CDR1 is MNHEY and CDR2 SMNVEV (reference sequence). V trimming: 0 bases; J trimming: 8 bases; junction bases outside the gene matches: 8. The CDR3 consists of 16 residues. The CDR3, as DNA: TGTGCCAGCAGTTTATCGGCGCGGGGGGGCATAGATGAGCAGTTCTTC. This codes for CASSLSARGGIDEQFF.

J is TRBJ2-3 and V is TRBV9; 12 nucleotides line up with TRBD2. Germline V gene sequence: CDR1 SGDLS, CDR2 YYNGEE. V shed 2 bases and J 5 bases; nucleotides not matched to a gene: 6. CDR3 size: 16 residues. The DNA for the CDR3 is TGTGCCAGCAGCGTCGCTAGCGGGGGGGCCTTAGATACGCAGTATTTT. Protein sequence: CASSVASGGALDTQYF.

This clonotype was counted only a few times. The chain has TRBV2 and TRBJ1-2, with 9 bases matching TRBD1. The CDR3 runs 16 residues. Looked up from germline, CDR1 is SNHLY and CDR2 is FYNNEI. After removal of 3 bases from V and 4 bases from J, the junction contained 9 bases not matched to a gene. CDR3 sequence reads: CASSDIRGQGTYGYTF. CDR3 bases: TGTGCCAGCAGTGATATTAGGGGACAGGGTACCTATGGCTACACCTTC.

This clonotype was detected only a few times. The rearrangement uses TRBV28 and TRBJ2-1; TRBD1 is a possible D gene (6 bases). The V gene lost 5 bases and the J gene lost 4 bases, with 12 bases spanning the gap. Germline V gene sequence: CDR1 MDHEN, CDR2 SYDVKM. This CDR3 is 14 amino acids long. CDR3 residues: CASSLRDNYNEQFF. Here the CDR3 DNA reads TGTGCCAGCAGTCTCCGGGACAATTACAATGAGCAGTTCTTC.

This chain links TRBV6-6 with TRBJ2-2, with D hard to call. CDR3 length equals 15 residues. Germline V CDR1 and CDR2: MNHNY, SVGAGI (reference sequence). The V end lost 6 bases, the J end lost 1 base, and 12 bases lay between the germline ends. The DNA for the CDR3 is TGTGCCAGCAGCCCCCTGGGCGGGAACACCGGGGAGCTGTTTTTT. Translating gives CASSPLGGNTGELFF.

This chain connects TRBV12-3 or TRBV12-4 to TRBJ1-5; possibly TRBD1 for D (5 bases). Trimming stripped 6 bases from V and 7 bases from J, with 22 bases between. This CDR3 region has 16 residues. Here the CDR3 DNA reads TGTGCCAGCAGAGAGGGGCCGCTCGGGTTCGGGCAGCCCCAGCATTTT. Its translation is CASREGPLGFGQPQHF.

This sequence joins TRBV5-1 and TRBJ1-5; tentative D call: TRBD1 (5 bases). The CDR3 loop spans 13 amino acids. Germline V gene data show CDR1 as SGHRS and CDR2 as YFSETQ. V lost 0 bases to trimming and J lost 5 bases, with 6 bases between them. The chain's CDR3 is CASSLEGYQPQHF. CDR3 bases: TGCGCCAGCAGCTTGGAGGGGTATCAGCCCCAGCATTTT. The variable domain in full, completed from reference TRBV5-1 and TRBJ1-5, reads KAGVTQTPRYLIKTRGQQVTLSCSPISGHRSVSWYQQTPGQGLQFLFEYFSETQRNKGNFPGRFSGRQFSNSRSEMNVSTLELGDSALYLCASSLEGYQPQHFGDGTRLSIL.

This clonotype has more than one count but fewer than ten. V is TRBV5-1 and J is TRBJ2-1; D call uncertain. V was clipped by 0 bases and J by 4 bases, with 5 bases between them. The CDR3 totals 13 residues. Germline V gene sequence: CDR1 SGHRS, CDR2 YFSETQ. The CDR3 DNA reads as TGCGCCAGCAGCTTGGGGCAGTACAATGAGCAGTTCTTC. Amino acids: CASSLGQYNEQFF.

This clonotype was picked up a small number of times. The chain links TRBV20-1 to TRBJ1-5; D possibly corresponds to TRBD1 (5 bases). Deletions cut 1 base from V and 3 bases from J, with 10 bases between. Germline V gene sequence: CDR1 DFQATT, CDR2 SNEGSKA (reference sequence). The CDR3 contains 14 residues. CDR3 in DNA: TGCAGTGCTAGAGTGACAGCCACCAATCAGCCCCAGCATTTT. Encoded protein: CSARVTATNQPQHF.

This clonotype was seen a handful of times. This chain joins TRBV7-6 and TRBJ1-5; TRBD1 is a possible D gene (5 bases). This CDR3 region has 16 residues. The germline V gene has CDR1 SGHVS and CDR2 FNYEAQ. V was clipped by 5 bases and J by 1 base, with 15 bases between them. DNA of the CDR3: TGTGCCAGCAGCCTAGGGGCGGGGATAAGCAATCAGCCCCAGCATTTT. The encoded protein is CASSLGAGISNQPQHF.

This clonotype was found a few times. This chain uses TRBV12-3 or TRBV12-4 with TRBJ2-3; D perhaps matches TRBD1 (6 bases). CDR3 size: 12 residues. V was trimmed by 10 bases and J by 0 bases, leaving 8 bases between them. CDR3: CATGQSTDTQYF. CDR3 sequence (DNA): TGTGCCACCGGACAGAGCACAGATACGCAGTATTTT.

This clonotype was seen a few times. The chain carries TRBV29-1 and TRBJ2-3; 10 bases map to TRBD2. The CDR3 totals 20 residues. Germline assignment: CDR1 SQVTM and CDR2 ANQGSEA. The V and J ends lost 0 bases and 0 bases, in that order; junction bases with no gene match: 15. The CDR3 protein is CSVEDLPGLAGVRSTDTQYF. CDR3 bases: TGCAGCGTTGAAGATTTACCGGGCCTAGCGGGGGTCCGGAGCACAGATACGCAGTATTTT.